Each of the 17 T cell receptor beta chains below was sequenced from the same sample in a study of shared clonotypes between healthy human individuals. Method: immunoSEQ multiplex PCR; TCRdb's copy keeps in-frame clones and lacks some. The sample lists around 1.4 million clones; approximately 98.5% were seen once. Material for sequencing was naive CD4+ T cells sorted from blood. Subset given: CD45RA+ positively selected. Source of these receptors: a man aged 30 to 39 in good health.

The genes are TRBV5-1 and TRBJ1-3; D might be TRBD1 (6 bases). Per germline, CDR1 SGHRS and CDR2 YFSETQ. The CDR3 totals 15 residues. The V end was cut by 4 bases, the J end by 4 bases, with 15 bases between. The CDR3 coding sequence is TGCGCCAGCAGCCCTTTGGGGGCGCAGGGAAACACCATATATTTT. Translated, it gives CASSPLGAQGNTIYF.

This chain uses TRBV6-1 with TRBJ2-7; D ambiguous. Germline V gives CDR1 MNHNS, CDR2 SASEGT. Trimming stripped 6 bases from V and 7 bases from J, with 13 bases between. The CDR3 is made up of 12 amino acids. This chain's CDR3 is CASSPPLREQYF. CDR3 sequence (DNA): TGTGCCAGCAGCCCCCCTTTGCGGGAGCAGTACTTC.

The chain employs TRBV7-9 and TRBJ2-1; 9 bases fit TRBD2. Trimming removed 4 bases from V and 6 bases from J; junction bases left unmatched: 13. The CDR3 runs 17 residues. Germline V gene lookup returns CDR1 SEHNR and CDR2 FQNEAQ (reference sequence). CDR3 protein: CASSSLRGGTSPNEQFF. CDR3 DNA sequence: TGTGCCAGCAGCTCACTCCGGGGTGGGACTAGCCCCAATGAGCAGTTCTTC.

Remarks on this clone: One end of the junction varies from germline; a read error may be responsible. As DNA, the CDR3 is TGTGCCAGCAGGTTGGACACGGGGCAGGAGACCCAGTACTTC. Translation gives CASRLDTGQETQYF. The chain recombines TRBV5-4 with TRBJ2-5; D may correspond to TRBD1 or TRBD2 (5 bases each). Germline V gives CDR1 SGHNT, CDR2 YYREEE (reference sequence). The CDR3 spans 14 residues.

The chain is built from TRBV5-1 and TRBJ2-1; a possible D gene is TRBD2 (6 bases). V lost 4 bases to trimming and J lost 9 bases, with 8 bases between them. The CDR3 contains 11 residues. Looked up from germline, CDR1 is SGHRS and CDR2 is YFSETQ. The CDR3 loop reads CASSVGGEQFF. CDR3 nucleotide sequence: TGCGCCAGCAGCGTCGGGGGTGAGCAGTTCTTC.

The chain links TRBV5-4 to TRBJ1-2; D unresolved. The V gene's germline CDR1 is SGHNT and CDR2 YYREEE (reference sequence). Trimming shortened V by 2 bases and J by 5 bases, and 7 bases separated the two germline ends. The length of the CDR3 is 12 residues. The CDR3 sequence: CASSFETYGYTF. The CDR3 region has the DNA TGTGCCAGCAGCTTTGAAACTTATGGCTACACCTTC.

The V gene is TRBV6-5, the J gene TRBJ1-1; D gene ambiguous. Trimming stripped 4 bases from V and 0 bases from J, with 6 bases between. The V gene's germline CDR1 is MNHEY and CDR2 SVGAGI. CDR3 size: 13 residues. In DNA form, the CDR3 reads TGTGCCAGCAGTTTGGGATTGAACACTGAAGCTTTCTTT. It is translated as CASSLGLNTEAFF.

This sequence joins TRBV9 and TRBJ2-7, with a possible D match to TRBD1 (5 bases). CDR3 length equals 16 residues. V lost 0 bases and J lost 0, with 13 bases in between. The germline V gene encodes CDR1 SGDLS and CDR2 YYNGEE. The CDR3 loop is CASSVGAGQSSYEQYF. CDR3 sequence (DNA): TGTGCCAGCAGCGTAGGGGCAGGGCAAAGCTCCTACGAGCAGTACTTC.

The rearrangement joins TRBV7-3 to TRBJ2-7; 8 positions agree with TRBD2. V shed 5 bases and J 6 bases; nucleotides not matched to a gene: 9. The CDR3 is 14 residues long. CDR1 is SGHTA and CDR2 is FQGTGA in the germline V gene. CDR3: CASSPTGTSSEQYF. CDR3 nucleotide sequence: TGTGCCAGCAGCCCCACCGGGACTAGTTCCGAGCAGTACTTC.

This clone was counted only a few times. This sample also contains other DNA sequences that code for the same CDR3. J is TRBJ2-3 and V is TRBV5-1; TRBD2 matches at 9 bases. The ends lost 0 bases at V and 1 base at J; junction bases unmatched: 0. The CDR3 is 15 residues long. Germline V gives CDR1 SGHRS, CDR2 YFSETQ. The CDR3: CASSLGLAGTDTQYF. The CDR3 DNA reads TGCGCCAGCAGCTTGGGACTAGCGGGCACAGATACGCAGTATTTT.

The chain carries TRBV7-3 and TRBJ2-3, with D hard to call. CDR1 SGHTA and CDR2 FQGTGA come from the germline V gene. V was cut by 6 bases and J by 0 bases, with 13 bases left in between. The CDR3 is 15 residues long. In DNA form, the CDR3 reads TGTGCCAGCAGTTCTATCGCTTCTAGCACAGATACGCAGTATTTT. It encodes CASSSIASSTDTQYF.

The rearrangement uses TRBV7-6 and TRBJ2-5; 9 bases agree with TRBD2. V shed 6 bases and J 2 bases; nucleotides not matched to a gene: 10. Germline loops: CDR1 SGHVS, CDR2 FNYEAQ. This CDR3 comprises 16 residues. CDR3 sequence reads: CASSPVRLAGQETQYF. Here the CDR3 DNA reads TGTGCCAGCAGTCCCGTACGCCTAGCGGGACAAGAGACCCAGTACTTC.

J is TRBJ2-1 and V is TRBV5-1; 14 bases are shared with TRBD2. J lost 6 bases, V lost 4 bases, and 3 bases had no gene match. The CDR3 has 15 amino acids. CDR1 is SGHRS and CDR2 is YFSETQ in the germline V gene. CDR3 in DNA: TGCGCCAGCAGCCTGACTAGCGGGAGGGGCAATGAGCAGTTCTTC. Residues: CASSLTSGRGNEQFF.

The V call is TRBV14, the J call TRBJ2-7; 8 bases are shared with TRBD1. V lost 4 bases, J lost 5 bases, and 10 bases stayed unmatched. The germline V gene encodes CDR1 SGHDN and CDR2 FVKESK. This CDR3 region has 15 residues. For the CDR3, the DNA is TGTGCCAGCAGCCCAACGGACAGGGTCCGGAACGAGCAGTACTTC. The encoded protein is CASSPTDRVRNEQYF.

The CDR3 loop reads CASSATGADTQYF. The CDR3 DNA is TGTGCCAGCAGCGCTACAGGGGCAGATACGCAGTATTTT. The rearrangement links TRBV5-4 to TRBJ2-3; TRBD1 matches at 7 bases. The CDR3 sequence is 13 residues long. Germline CDR1 is SGHNT and CDR2 is YYREEE (reference sequence). J gave up 4 bases and V 4 bases, and 3 bases lay outside the gene matches. Looking up the rest from reference TRBV5-4 and TRBJ2-3 gives the full variable domain: ETGVTQSPTHLIKTRGQQVTLRCSSQSGHNTVSWYQQALGQGPQFIFQYYREEENGRGNFPPRFSGLQFPNYSSELNVNALELDDSALYLCASSATGADTQYFGPGTRLTVL.

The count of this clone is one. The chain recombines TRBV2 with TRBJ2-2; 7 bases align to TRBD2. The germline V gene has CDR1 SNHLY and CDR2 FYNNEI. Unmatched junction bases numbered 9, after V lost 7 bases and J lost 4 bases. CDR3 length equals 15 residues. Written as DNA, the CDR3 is TGTGCCAGCAAAGTTGGCGGGAGTTCCACCGGGGAGCTGTTTTTT. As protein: CASKVGGSSTGELFF.

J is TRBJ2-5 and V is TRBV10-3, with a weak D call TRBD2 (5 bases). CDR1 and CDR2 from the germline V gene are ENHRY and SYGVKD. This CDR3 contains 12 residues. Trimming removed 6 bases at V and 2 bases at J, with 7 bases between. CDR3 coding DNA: TGTGCCATCAGGGACTTACAAGAGACCCAGTACTTC. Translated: CAIRDLQETQYF.